This T cell receptor beta chain was recovered during a study of T cells in Graves' hyperthyroidism and ophthalmopathy. General study points: From stable hyperthyroidism, ophthalmopathy was separated by a 13 V-J model. Ophthalmopathy got predicted by the model a median around six months before its onset.

Details on this clonotype: Its specificity is unknown.

Together with thyroid ultrasound, orbital computed tomography, serum thyroxine and TRAb, clinical symptoms were used for diagnoses. Researchers amplified the TCR beta CDR3 regions from RNA transcripts. The TCR CDR3 was amplified in a first-round RT-PCR using the HTBI primer set. TCRdb reprocessed the multiplex PCR reads with MiXCR, giving one entry per CDR3 protein. The table lists hundreds of thousands of distinct CDR3 sequences, just over 35% of them singletons. The TCR comes from a woman aged 40 to 49 with Graves' hyperthyroidism. The sample comprised blood.

Here the CDR3 reads CASSLGLAGGPGETQYF. CDR3 coding DNA: TGCGCCAGCAGCCTAGGACTAGCGGGAGGGCCGGGAGAGACCCAGTACTTC. V usage is TRBV5-1 and J usage is TRBJ2-5, with 15 positions matching TRBD2. The trim removed 4 bases at V and 4 bases at J, leaving 8 bases unmatched. Germline CDR1 reads SGHRS; CDR2 reads YFSETQ. This CDR3 region has 17 residues.